These 6 T cell receptor beta chains were all obtained from the same sample, sequenced in a study of blood T cell repertoires in COVID-19 (dated by TCRdb to 2020 to 2022). Library preparation was by the immunoSEQ multiplex PCR assay. Drawn from immuneACCESS, this table holds only the in-frame rearrangements with V and J called that TCRdb kept. Clones are partly lost; checked studies trace under half to an unresolved V gene and leave the rest unexplained. In all, the sample holds under 250,000 clones, and 81% of those were seen once. 8.9% of the sample is held by the ten biggest clonotypes. Sequenced sample: PBMCs or T cells enriched from blood (not recorded which). These TCRs come from a woman aged 50 to 65 with acute COVID-19.

The chain recombines TRBV9 with TRBJ1-4, with TRBD1 matching 9 bases. V lost 3 bases to trimming and J lost 1 base; unmatched junction nucleotides: 4. This CDR3 has 16 amino acids. CDR1 SGDLS and CDR2 YYNGEE come from the germline V gene. Here the CDR3 DNA reads TGTGCCAGCAGCGAGGGGACAGGGCGAACTAATGAAAAACTGTTTTTT. Translated, it gives CASSEGTGRTNEKLFF. Variable domain in full (rest from reference TRBV9 and TRBJ1-4): DSGVTQTPKHLITATGQRVTLRCSPRSGDLSVYWYQQSLDQGLQFLIQYYNGEERAKGNILERFSAQQFPDLHSELNLSSLELGDSALYFCASSEGTGRTNEKLFFGSGTQLSVL.

The J gene is TRBJ1-1, the V gene TRBV29-1; the D gene is possibly TRBD1 (6 bases). CDR3 length: 12 residues. Germline V lookup: CDR1 SQVTM, CDR2 ANQGSEA. V lost 8 bases to trimming and J lost 8 bases, with 18 bases between them. In nucleotides, the CDR3 is TGCAGCCACAGGGATTTGCAGTCGGAAGCTTTCTTT. Residues: CSHRDLQSEAFF.

The CDR3 DNA reads TGCGCCAGCAGCCAAGCGAGCGGGAGTTCAGATACGCAGTATTTT. Translation gives CASSQASGSSDTQYF. The J gene is TRBJ2-3, the V gene TRBV4-3; the match to TRBD2 covers 8 bases. Losses at the gene ends were 1 base for V and 4 bases for J; bases not matched to a gene: 4. Germline lookup yields CDR1 LGHNA and CDR2 YSLEER. The CDR3 consists of 15 residues.

The V and J genes are TRBV28 and TRBJ1-1; 7 bases are a match to TRBD1. The CDR3 contains 14 residues. V shed 5 bases and J 0 bases; nucleotides not matched to a gene: 3. The germline CDR1 and CDR2 sequences are MDHEN and SYDVKM. The CDR3 spells CASSIDRVNTEAFF. The CDR3 DNA follows: TGTGCCAGCAGTATCGACAGGGTGAACACTGAAGCTTTCTTT.

V usage is TRBV4-1 and J usage is TRBJ2-1, with TRBD2 matching over 7 bases. Trimming took 0 bases from V and 3 from J; bases not matched to a gene: 20. The CDR3 runs 21 residues. Germline CDR1 reads MGHRA; CDR2 reads YSYEKL. The CDR3 DNA reads TGCGCCAGCAGCCAAGAAATAAGGGCCGGGTCAGCGGGGTCTTTCTACAATGAGCAGTTCTTC. This codes for CASSQEIRAGSAGSFYNEQFF.

The J gene is TRBJ2-7, the V gene TRBV27; 9 nucleotides agree with TRBD2. Germline trimming cut 1 base from V and 3 bases from J; bases unmatched to any gene: 10. The CDR3 runs 17 residues. The germline V gene has CDR1 MNHEY and CDR2 SMNVEV (reference sequence). The CDR3 DNA reads as TGTGCCAGCAGTTTATTCCGAACCGGGACTAGCAGCTACGAGCAGTACTTC. This codes for CASSLFRTGTSSYEQYF.